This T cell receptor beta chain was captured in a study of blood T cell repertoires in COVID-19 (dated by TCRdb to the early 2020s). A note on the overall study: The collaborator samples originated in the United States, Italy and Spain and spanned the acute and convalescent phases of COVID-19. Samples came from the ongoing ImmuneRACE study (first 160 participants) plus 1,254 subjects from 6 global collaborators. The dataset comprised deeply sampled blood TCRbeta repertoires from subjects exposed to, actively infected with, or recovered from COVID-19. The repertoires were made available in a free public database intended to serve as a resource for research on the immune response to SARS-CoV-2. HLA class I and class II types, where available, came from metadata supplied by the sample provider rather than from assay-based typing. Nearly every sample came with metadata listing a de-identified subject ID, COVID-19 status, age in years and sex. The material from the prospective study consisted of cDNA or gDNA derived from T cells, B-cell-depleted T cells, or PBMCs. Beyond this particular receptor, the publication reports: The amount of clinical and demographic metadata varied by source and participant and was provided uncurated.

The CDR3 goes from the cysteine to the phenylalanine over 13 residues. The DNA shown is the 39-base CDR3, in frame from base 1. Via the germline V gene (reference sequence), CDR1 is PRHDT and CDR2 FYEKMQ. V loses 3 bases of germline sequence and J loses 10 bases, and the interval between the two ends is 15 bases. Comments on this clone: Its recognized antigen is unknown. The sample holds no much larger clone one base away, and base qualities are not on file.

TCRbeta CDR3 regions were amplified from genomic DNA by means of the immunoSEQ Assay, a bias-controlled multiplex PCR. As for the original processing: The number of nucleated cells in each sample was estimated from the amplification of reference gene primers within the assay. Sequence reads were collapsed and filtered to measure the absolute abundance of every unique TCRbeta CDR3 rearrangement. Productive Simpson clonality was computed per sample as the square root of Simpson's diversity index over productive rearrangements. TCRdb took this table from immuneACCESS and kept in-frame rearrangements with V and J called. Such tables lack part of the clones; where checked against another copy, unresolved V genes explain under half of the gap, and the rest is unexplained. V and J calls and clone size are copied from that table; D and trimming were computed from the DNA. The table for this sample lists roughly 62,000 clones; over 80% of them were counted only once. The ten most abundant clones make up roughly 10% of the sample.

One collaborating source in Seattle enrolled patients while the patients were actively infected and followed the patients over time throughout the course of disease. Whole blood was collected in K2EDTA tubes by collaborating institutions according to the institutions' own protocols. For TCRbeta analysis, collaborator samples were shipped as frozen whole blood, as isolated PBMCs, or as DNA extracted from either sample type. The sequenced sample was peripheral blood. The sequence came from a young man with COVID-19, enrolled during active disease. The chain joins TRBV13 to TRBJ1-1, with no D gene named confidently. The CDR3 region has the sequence CASSFRTSRGAFF. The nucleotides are TGTGCCAGCAGCTTTCGGACGAGTCGGGGAGCTTTCTTT.